The T cell receptor (beta chain) under discussion was sequenced for a study of T cells after yellow fever vaccination. In the study overall: Fractions containing few cells were prepared with SMART-Seq v4 Ultra Low Input.

Germline V lookup: CDR1 MNHEY, CDR2 SMNVEV (reference sequence). The CDR3 runs 15 residues. Trimming shortened V by 5 bases and J by 6 bases, and 16 bases separated the two germline ends. This clonotype has a count of ten or more. As yet, its antigen is unknown. UMIs and a universal primer site were added when TCR cDNA was made by 5'RACE template switching. TCRdb fed the 5' RACE reads into MiXCR, producing one record per CDR3 protein. This table holds some 300,000 distinct CDR3 sequences, 3% to 4.5% found once. Study-wide findings and caveats: Clonotypes found in both CD4 and CD8 compartments made up a small share. Among primary-vaccination clones, most reappeared after the booster, at 95% to 96% for CD4 and 88% for CD8.

The genes are TRBV27 and TRBJ2-2; D may match TRBD1 or TRBD2 (6 bases each). The sequence derives from a young man who received the YFV17D yellow fever vaccine. The source material was PBMCs, sampled on the day of the yellow fever booster vaccination. DNA for the CDR3: TGTGCCAGCAGTGCGGGACACCACTCCTCCGGGGAGCTGTTTTTT. It translates to CASSAGHHSSGELFF.